This T cell receptor beta chain originates from a study of beta chain features in type 1 diabetes. Study in general: There were about 110,000,000 sorted cells examined across all samples. General study findings and limits: More deletions and fewer insertions at VDJ junctions were found in patients with type 1 diabetes. Moderate yet significant TCRB CDR3 shortening was seen in Type 1 diabetes patients in all four CD4+ subsets. A closer apparent resemblance between naive, central memory and Treg TCRB repertoires was seen in patients than in healthy donors.

With regard to this clone: Its specificity is not known.

The isolated RNA, all of it, was reverse transcribed, so expressed TCRB transcripts were what got sequenced. Assay: immunoSEQ multiplex PCR; the TCRdb copy retains only in-frame clones and omits some. Of some 250,000 clones listed, approximately 13% are singletons. Sorted CD4+ subsets: naive, central memory, regulatory, stem cell-like memory (CD45RO/CCR7/CD25/CD127/CD95/CD27 panel). There are 16 residues in the CDR3. Losses at the gene ends were 1 base for V and 7 bases for J; bases not matched to a gene: 7. The V gene's germline CDR1 is GTSNPN and CDR2 SVGIG (reference sequence). This rearrangement joins TRBV30 to TRBJ2-7; 16 bases match TRBD2. The specimen was naive CD4+ T cells from blood. The receptor's source is a man younger than 40 with type 1 diabetes. CDR3 protein: CAWSEGLAGGGGEQYF. In DNA, the CDR3 is TGTGCCTGGAGTGAGGGACTAGCGGGAGGGGGGGGAGAGCAGTACTTC.